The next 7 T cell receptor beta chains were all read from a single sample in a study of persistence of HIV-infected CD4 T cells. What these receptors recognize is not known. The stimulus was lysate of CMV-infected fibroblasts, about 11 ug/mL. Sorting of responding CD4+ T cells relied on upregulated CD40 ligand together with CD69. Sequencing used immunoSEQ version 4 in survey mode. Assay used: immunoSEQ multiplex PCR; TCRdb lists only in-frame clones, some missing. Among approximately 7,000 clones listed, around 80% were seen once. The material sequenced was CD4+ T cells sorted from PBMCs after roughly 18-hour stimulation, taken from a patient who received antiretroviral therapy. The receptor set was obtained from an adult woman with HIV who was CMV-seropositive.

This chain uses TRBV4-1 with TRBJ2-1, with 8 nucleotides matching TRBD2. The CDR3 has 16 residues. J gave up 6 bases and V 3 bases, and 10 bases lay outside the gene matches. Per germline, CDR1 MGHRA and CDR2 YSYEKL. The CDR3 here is CASSQGGAGGGNEQFF. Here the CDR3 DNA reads TGCGCCAGCAGCCAGGGAGGGGCGGGAGGAGGCAATGAGCAGTTCTTC.

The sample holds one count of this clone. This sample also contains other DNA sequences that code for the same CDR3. CDR3 sequence (DNA): TGTGCCAGTAGTATTGGGACAGGCTCCTACGAGCAGTACTTC. Translation gives CASSIGTGSYEQYF. The rearrangement joins TRBV19 to TRBJ2-7, with TRBD1 matching 8 bases. V gave up 3 bases and J gave up 0 bases; unmatched junction bases: 1. Germline-derived CDR1 and CDR2 are LNHDA and SQIVND (reference sequence). The CDR3 is 14 amino acids. The entire variable domain, with the rest obtained from reference TRBV19 and TRBJ2-7, is as follows: DGGITQSPKYLFRKEGQNVTLSCEQNLNHDAMYWYRQDPGQGLRLIYYSQIVNDFQKGDIAEGYSVSREKKESFPLTVTSAQKNPTAFYLCASSIGTGSYEQYFGPGTRLTVT.

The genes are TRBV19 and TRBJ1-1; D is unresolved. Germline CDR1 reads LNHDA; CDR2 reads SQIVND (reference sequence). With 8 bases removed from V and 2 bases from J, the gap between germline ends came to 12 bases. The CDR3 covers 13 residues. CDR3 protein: CASWESRNTEAFF. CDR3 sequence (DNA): TGTGCCAGTTGGGAGAGTAGAAACACTGAAGCTTTCTTT. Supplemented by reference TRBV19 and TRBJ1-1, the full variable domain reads DGGITQSPKYLFRKEGQNVTLSCEQNLNHDAMYWYRQDPGQGLRLIYYSQIVNDFQKGDIAEGYSVSREKKESFPLTVTSAQKNPTAFYLCASWESRNTEAFFGQGTRLTVV.

CDR3 region: CASSTAGGYEQYF. CDR3 nucleotides: TGTGCCAGTAGTACAGCAGGCGGCTACGAGCAGTACTTC. V gene TRBV19 combines with J gene TRBJ2-7; D is ambiguous. The V gene's germline CDR1 is LNHDA and CDR2 SQIVND (reference sequence). CDR3 size: 13 residues. The ends were cut back, 4 bases at V and 3 bases at J, with 10 bases in the middle.

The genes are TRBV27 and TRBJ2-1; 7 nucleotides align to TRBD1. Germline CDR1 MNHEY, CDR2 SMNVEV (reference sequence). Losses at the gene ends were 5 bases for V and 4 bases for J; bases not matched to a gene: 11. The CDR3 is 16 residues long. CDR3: CASSRTSTGSYNEQFF. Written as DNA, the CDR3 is TGTGCCAGCAGTCGTACTTCGACAGGGTCATACAATGAGCAGTTCTTC.

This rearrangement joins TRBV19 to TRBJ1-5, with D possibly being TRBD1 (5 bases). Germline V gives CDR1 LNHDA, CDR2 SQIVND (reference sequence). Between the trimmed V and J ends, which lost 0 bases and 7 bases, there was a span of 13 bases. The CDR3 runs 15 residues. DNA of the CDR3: TGTGCCAGTAGTATAGAAAACAGGTCTCAGCAGCCCCAGCATTTT. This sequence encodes CASSIENRSQQPQHF.

CDR3 sequence: CAGSRDTTEAFF. The CDR3, as DNA: TGTGCCGGCTCCCGGGACACCACTGAAGCTTTCTTT. The chain uses TRBV10-3 and TRBJ1-1; tentative D call: TRBD1 (6 bases). The germline CDR1 and CDR2 sequences are ENHRY and SYGVKD. The CDR3 is 12 residues long. V was shortened by 11 bases and J by 4 bases, with 14 bases between the two germline ends.